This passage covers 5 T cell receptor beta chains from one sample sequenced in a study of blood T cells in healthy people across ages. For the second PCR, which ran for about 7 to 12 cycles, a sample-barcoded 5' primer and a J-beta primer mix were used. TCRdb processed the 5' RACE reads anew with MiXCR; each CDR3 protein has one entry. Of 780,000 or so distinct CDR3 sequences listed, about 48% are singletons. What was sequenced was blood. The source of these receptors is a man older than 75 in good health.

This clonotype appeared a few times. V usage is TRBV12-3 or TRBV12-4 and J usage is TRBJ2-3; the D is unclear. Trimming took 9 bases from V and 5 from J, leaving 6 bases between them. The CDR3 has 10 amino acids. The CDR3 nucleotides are TGTGCCAGTGCTCGAGATACGCAGTATTTT. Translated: CASARDTQYF.

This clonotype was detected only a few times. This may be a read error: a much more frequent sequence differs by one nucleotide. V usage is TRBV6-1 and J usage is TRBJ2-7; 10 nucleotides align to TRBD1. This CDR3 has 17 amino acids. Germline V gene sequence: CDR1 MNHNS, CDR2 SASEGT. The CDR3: CAGSGGPRDRGLYEQYF. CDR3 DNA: TGTGCCGGCAGTGGCGGACCCCGGGACAGGGGCCTTTACGAGCAGTACTTC.

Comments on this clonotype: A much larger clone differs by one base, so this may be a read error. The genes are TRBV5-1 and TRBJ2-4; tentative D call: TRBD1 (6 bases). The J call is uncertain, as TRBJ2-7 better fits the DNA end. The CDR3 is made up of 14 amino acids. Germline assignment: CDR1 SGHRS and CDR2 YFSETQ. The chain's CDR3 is CASSIQGSTYEQYF. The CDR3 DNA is TGCGCCAGCAGCATACAGGGATCAACCTACGAGCAGTACTTC.

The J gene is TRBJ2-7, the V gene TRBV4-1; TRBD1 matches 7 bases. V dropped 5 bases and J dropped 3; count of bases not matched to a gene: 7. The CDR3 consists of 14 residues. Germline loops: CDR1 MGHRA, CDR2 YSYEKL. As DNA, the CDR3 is TGCGCCAGCAGCTCTTGGACAGGCTTCTACGAGCAGTACTTC. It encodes CASSSWTGFYEQYF.

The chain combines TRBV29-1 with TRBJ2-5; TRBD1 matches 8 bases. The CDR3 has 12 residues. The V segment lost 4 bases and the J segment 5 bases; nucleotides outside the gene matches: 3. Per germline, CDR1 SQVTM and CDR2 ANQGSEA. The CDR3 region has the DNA TGCAGCGTTGGTAGGACAGGGGAGACCCAGTACTTC. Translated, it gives CSVGRTGETQYF.